The clone carrying this T cell receptor beta chain was recorded many times. The antigen is unknown. The read finishes 3 residues shy of the CDR3 end, and the germline J gene is used to complete it. This sample is part of a study of T cell clonality in common variable immunodeficiency. General study points: Fewer TCRbeta clones were shared among CVID subjects than controls. TCRbeta clonality was increased in CVID versus healthy controls.

The data were produced by immunoSEQ multiplex PCR, yet TCRdb's version contains in-frame clones alone and is incomplete. Recorded here are fewer than 55,000 clones, none singletons. There are 13 residues in the CDR3. V lost 3 bases and J lost 6, with 9 bases in between. Germline CDR1 is SNHLY and CDR2 is FYNNEI. Sample: peripheral blood mononuclear cells. J is TRBJ1-5 and V is TRBV2; no firm D call. This receptor was taken from a person aged 18 to 69 in good health. CDR3 sequence: CASSDGGLQPQHF. CDR3 DNA, as far as it was read: TGTGCCAGCAGTGACGGTGGGCTTCAGCCC.